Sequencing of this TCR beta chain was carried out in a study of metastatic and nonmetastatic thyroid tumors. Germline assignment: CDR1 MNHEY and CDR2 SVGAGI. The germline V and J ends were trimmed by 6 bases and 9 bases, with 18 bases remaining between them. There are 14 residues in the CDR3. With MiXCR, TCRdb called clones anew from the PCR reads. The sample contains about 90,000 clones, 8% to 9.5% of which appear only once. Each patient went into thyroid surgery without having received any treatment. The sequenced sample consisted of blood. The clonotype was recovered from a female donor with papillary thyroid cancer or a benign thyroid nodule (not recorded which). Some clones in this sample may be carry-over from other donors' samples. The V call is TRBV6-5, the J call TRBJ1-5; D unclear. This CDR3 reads CASRNPKQRGPQHF. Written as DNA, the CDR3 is TGTGCCAGCAGAAATCCGAAACAACGGGGGCCCCAGCATTTT.